Listed below are T cell receptor beta chains from one sample, sequenced in a study of OX40 agonist ivuxolimab in advanced cancers. The method was immunoSEQ multiplex PCR; TCRdb's version includes in-frame clones alone and lacks a portion of them. The sample contains around 62,000 clones, over 75% of which appear only once. This sample comprised CD4+ or CD8+ T cells sorted from blood, obtained in a trial of the OX40 agonist ivuxolimab. The receptors stem from an adult with an advanced solid tumor such as melanoma, head and neck, liver or kidney cancer. Both conserved end residues are part of each CDR3. A D gene is named only where the DNA matches it firmly.

d_call: TRBD2; v_call: TRBV6-4; j_call: TRBJ2-7; cdr3_nt: TGTGCCAGACCATTCACTAGCGGGAGGGCCTACGAGCAGTACTTC; cdr3_aa: CARPFTSGRAYEQYF
d_call: TRBD2; v_call: TRBV5-1; j_call: TRBJ2-2; cdr3_nt: TGCGCCAGCAGGGTGGATAGACTAGCGGGAGGGTTCGCGAACACCGGGGAGCTGTTTTTT; cdr3_aa: CASRVDRLAGGFANTGELFF
d_call: .; v_call: TRBV4-2; j_call: TRBJ1-1; cdr3_nt: TGTGCCAGCAGCCAAGATCACGGGTTTTGGACTGAAGCTTTCTTT; cdr3_aa: CASSQDHGFWTEAFF
d_call: TRBD1; v_call: TRBV11-3; j_call: TRBJ2-5; cdr3_nt: TGTGCCAGTAAACCGGGACAGGGGCAAGAGACCCAGTACTTC; cdr3_aa: CASKPGQGQETQYF
d_call: .; v_call: TRBV7-9; j_call: TRBJ2-5; cdr3_nt: TGTGCCAGCAGCTTAGTGAGGGACCAAGAGACCCAGTACTTC; cdr3_aa: CASSLVRDQETQYF
d_call: .; v_call: TRBV5-5; j_call: TRBJ2-2; cdr3_nt: TGTGCCAGCAGCTTGCTGCGCGGGTACACCGGGGAGCTGTTTTTT; cdr3_aa: CASSLLRGYTGELFF
d_call: .; v_call: TRBV6-5; j_call: TRBJ1-2; cdr3_nt: TGTGCCAGCAGTACAGGGTTGGGGGGATCCTATGGCTACACCTTC; cdr3_aa: CASSTGLGGSYGYTF
d_call: .; v_call: TRBV7-2; j_call: TRBJ1-1; cdr3_nt: TGTGCCAGCAGCCGGGGTCGCTGGACTGAAGCTTTCTTT; cdr3_aa: CASSRGRWTEAFF
d_call: .; v_call: TRBV20-1; j_call: TRBJ2-1; cdr3_nt: TGCAGTGCTAGAGATTATTATCAGTTCTTC; cdr3_aa: CSARDYYQFF
d_call: TRBD2; v_call: TRBV7-9; j_call: TRBJ2-1; cdr3_nt: TGTGCCAGCAGCATAGGACTAGCGGGAGAAGAGCAGTTCTTC; cdr3_aa: CASSIGLAGEEQFF